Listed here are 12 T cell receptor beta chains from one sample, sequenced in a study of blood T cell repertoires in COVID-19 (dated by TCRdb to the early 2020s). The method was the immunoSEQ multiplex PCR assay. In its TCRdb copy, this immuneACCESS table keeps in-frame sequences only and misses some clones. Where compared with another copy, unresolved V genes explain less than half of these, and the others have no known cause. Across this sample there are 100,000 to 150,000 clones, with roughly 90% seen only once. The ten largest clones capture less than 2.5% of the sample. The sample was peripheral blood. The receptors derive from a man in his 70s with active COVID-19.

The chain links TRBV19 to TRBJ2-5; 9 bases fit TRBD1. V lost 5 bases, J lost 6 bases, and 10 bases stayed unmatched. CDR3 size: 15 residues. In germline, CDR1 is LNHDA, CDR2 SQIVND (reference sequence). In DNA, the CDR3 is TGTGCCAGTAGTGTCCAACAGGGGGCGAGGCAGACCCAGTACTTC. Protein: CASSVQQGARQTQYF. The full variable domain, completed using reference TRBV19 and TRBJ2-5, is DGGITQSPKYLFRKEGQNVTLSCEQNLNHDAMYWYRQDPGQGLRLIYYSQIVNDFQKGDIAEGYSVSREKKESFPLTVTSAQKNPTAFYLCASSVQQGARQTQYFGPGTRLLVL.

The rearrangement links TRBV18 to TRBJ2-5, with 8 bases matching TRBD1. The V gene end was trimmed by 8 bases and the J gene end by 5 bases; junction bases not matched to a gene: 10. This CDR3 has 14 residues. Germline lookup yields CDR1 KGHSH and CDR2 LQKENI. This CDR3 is CASATHRGRETQYF. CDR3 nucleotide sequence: TGTGCCAGCGCCACCCACAGGGGGAGGGAGACCCAGTACTTC.

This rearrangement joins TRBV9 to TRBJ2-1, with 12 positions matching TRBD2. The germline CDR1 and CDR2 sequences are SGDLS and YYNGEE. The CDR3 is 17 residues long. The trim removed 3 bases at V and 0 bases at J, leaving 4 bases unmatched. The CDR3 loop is CASSDGTSGFSYNEQFF. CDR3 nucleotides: TGTGCCAGCAGCGACGGGACTAGCGGGTTCTCCTACAATGAGCAGTTCTTC.

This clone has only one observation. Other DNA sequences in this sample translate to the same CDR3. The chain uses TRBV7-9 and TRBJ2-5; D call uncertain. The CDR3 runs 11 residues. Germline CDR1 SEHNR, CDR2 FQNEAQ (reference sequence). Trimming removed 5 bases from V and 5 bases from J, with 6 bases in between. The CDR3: CASSPRETQYF. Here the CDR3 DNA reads TGTGCCAGCAGCCCTCGGGAGACCCAGTACTTC.

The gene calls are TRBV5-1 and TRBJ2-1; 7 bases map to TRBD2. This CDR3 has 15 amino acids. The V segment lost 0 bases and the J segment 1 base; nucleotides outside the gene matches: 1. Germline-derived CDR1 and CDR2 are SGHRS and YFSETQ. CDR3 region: CASSLGGLSYNEQFF. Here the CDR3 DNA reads TGCGCCAGCAGCTTGGGGGGACTATCCTACAATGAGCAGTTCTTC.

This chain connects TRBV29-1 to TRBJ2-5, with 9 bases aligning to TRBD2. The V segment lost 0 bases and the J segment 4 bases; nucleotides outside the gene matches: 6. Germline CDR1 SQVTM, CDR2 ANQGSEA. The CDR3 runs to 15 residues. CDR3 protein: CSVEDLGGRGETQYF. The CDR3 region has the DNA TGCAGCGTTGAAGATCTCGGCGGGAGGGGAGAGACCCAGTACTTC. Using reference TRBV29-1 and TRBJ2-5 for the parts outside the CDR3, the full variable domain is SAVISQKPSRDICQRGTSLTIQCQVDSQVTMMFWYRQQPGQSLTLIATANQGSEATYESGFVIDKFPISRPNLTFSTLTVSNMSPEDSSIYLCSVEDLGGRGETQYFGPGTRLLVL.

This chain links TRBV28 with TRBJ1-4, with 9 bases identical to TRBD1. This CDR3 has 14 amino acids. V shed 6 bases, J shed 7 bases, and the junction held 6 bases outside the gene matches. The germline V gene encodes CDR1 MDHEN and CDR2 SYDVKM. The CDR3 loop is CASRPQGASEKLFF. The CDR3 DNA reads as TGTGCCAGCAGACCACAGGGGGCGAGTGAAAAACTGTTTTTT.

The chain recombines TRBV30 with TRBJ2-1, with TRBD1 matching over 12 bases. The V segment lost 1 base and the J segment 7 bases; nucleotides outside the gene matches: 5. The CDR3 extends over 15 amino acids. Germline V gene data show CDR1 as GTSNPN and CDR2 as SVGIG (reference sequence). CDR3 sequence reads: CAWSEGQGARNEQFF. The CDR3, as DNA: TGTGCCTGGAGTGAGGGACAGGGGGCGCGGAATGAGCAGTTCTTC.

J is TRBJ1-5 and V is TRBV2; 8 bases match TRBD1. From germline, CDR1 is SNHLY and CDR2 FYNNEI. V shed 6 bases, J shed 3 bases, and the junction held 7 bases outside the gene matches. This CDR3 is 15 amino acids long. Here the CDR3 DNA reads TGTGCCAGCAGGGACTCAGGGGGCCACAATCAGCCCCAGCATTTT. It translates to CASRDSGGHNQPQHF.

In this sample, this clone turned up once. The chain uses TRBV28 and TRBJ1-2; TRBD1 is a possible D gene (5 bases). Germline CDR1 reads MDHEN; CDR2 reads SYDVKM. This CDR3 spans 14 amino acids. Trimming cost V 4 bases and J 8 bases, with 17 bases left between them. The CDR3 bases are TGTGCCAGCAGTTGGCAGGGCCAGGTGGGGGGCTACACCTTC. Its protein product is CASSWQGQVGGYTF.

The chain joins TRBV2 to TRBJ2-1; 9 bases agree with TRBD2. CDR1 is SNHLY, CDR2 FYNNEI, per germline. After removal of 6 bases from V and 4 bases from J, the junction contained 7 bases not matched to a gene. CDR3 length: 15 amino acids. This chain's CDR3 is CASRVRGLAYNEQFF. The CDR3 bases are TGTGCCAGCAGGGTAAGGGGACTAGCTTACAATGAGCAGTTCTTC.

CDR3 in DNA: TGTGCCACCTCCCCCGGGACAGGGAACACCGGGGAGCTGTTTTTT. Translated: CATSPGTGNTGELFF. This chain links TRBV28 with TRBJ2-2; 8 bases align to TRBD1. After removal of 10 bases from V and 1 base from J, the junction contained 8 bases not matched to a gene. The CDR3 is made up of 15 amino acids. Germline CDR1 reads MDHEN; CDR2 reads SYDVKM.